The subject of this entry is one TCR beta chain. TCRdb re-called the RT-PCR reads with MiXCR, one entry per CDR3 protein. The sample includes about 150,000 distinct CDR3 sequences, about a third of them seen just once. The sample is drawn from a study of patients and donors after allogeneic stem cell transplantation. There are 14 residues in the CDR3. Germline loops: CDR1 SGHVS, CDR2 FNYEAQ. V lost 4 bases to trimming and J lost 5 bases, with 14 bases between them. The sequence came from a human donor who was either an allogeneic HSCT recipient or a stem cell or donor lymphocyte infusion donor (not recorded which). It is not recorded whose cells these are; they may come from a transplant donor. The sequencing input was blood, either unsorted or a sorted T cell fraction (not recorded which). The genes are TRBV7-6 and TRBJ1-2; D might be TRBD1 (5 bases). The CDR3 region has the DNA TGTGCCAGCAGCTCCCTCGGGGGAATTTATGGCTACACCTTC. Encoded protein: CASSSLGGIYGYTF.